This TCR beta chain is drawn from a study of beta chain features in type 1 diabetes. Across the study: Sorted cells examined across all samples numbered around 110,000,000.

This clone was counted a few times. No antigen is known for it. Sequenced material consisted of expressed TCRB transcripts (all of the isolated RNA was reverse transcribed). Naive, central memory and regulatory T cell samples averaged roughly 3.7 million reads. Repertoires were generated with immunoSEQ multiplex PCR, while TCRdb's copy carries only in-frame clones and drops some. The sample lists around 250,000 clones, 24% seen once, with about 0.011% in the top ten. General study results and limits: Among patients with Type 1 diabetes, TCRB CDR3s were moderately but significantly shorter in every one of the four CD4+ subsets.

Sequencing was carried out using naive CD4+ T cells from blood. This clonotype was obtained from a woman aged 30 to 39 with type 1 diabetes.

The CDR3 is CSVYSVSGANVLTF. DNA of the CDR3: TGCAGCGTATACAGTGTCTCTGGGGCCAACGTCCTGACTTTC. The chain combines TRBV29-1 with TRBJ2-6; D not certain. CDR1 SQVTM and CDR2 ANQGSEA come from the germline V gene. This CDR3 has 14 amino acids. The germline V and J ends were trimmed by 6 bases and 0 bases, with 9 bases remaining between them.